These 26 T cell receptor beta chains were all obtained from the same sample, sequenced in a study of blood T cell repertoires in COVID-19. Method: immunoSEQ multiplex PCR; TCRdb's copy keeps in-frame clones and lacks some. The sample records fewer than 350,000 clones, 81% being singletons. Sequenced input: peripheral blood. These receptors originate from a woman aged 60-70 years with active or convalescent COVID-19.

V is TRBV7-9 and J is TRBJ1-3; D gene unclear. The CDR3 runs 16 residues. Germline V gives CDR1 SEHNR, CDR2 FQNEAQ (reference sequence). The ends were cut back, 3 bases at V and 0 bases at J, with 12 bases in the middle. CDR3 sequence reads: CASSFRASSSGNTIYF. CDR3 DNA sequence: TGTGCCAGCAGCTTTCGGGCTAGCAGCTCTGGAAACACCATATATTTT.

This rearrangement joins TRBV29-1 to TRBJ2-1; 9 positions agree with TRBD1. The CDR3 totals 15 residues. Germline V gene lookup returns CDR1 SQVTM and CDR2 ANQGSEA. Trimming took 3 bases from V and 4 from J; bases not matched to a gene: 7. For the CDR3, the DNA is TGCAGCGTTGAGGGGGGGACAGGGTCATACAATGAGCAGTTCTTC. Amino acids: CSVEGGTGSYNEQFF.

This chain links TRBV7-2 with TRBJ2-5; 14 bases align to TRBD2. Losses at the gene ends were 5 bases for V and 4 bases for J; bases not matched to a gene: 9. The CDR3 spans 17 residues. Germline loops: CDR1 SGHTA, CDR2 FQGNSA. The CDR3 region has the DNA TGTGCCAGCAGCGGAACGACTAGCGGGGGGGCGCGAGAGACCCAGTACTTC. It translates to CASSGTTSGGARETQYF.

This clone is a singleton in its sample. This chain uses TRBV19 with TRBJ1-2, with 7 bases that match TRBD1. V gave up 5 bases and J gave up 13 bases; unmatched junction bases: 13. Germline CDR1 LNHDA, CDR2 SQIVND (reference sequence). The CDR3 loop spans 13 amino acids. The CDR3 protein is CASSDGQAPSVTF. CDR3 DNA sequence: TGTGCCAGTAGTGATGGACAGGCCCCGAGCGTCACCTTC.

This clone was observed a single time. This chain links TRBV9 with TRBJ2-1; D may be TRBD2 (6 bases). The germline V gene has CDR1 SGDLS and CDR2 YYNGEE. V was shortened by 3 bases and J by 5 bases, with 12 bases between the two germline ends. CDR3 length: 14 amino acids. CDR3 in amino acids: CASSAGTWNNEQFF. The CDR3 DNA follows: TGTGCCAGCAGCGCCGGGACTTGGAACAATGAGCAGTTCTTC.

The V call is TRBV6-1, the J call TRBJ1-5, with D maybe TRBD1 (5 bases). Trimming left V 0 bases short and J 0 bases short, with 15 bases between. The CDR3 covers 18 residues. CDR1 and CDR2 (germline): MNHNS, SASEGT. CDR3 in amino acids: CASSEAARAPYSNQPQHF. The CDR3 DNA reads TGTGCCAGCAGTGAAGCGGCCAGGGCCCCTTATAGCAATCAGCCCCAGCATTTT.

The table lists this clone with a count of one. The chain links TRBV6-2 or TRBV6-3 to TRBJ2-2, with 8 bases matching TRBD1. CDR1 and CDR2 from the germline V gene are MNHEY and SVGEGT. This CDR3 has 15 amino acids. J lost 5 bases, V lost 0 bases, and 2 bases had no gene match. The CDR3, as DNA: TGTGCCAGCAGTTACTCCCACAGGGGGACCGGGGAGCTGTTTTTT. Amino acid sequence: CASSYSHRGTGELFF.

This clone was seen only a few times. The DNA for the CDR3 is TGTGCCAGCAGCTTACGACTAGCGGGGCCCTCCTACGAGCAGTACTTC. Its protein is CASSLRLAGPSYEQYF. V and J are TRBV5-4 and TRBJ2-7; 11 bases align to TRBD2. Losses at the gene ends were 2 bases for V and 0 bases for J; bases not matched to a gene: 4. CDR1 and CDR2 (germline): SGHNT, YYREEE (reference sequence). This CDR3 spans 16 amino acids.

This clone was found once. The chain links TRBV9 to TRBJ1-1; D is undetermined. The ends were cut back, 2 bases at V and 4 bases at J, with 9 bases in the middle. Germline loops: CDR1 SGDLS, CDR2 YYNGEE. This CDR3 is built from 13 residues. CDR3 nucleotide sequence: TGTGCCAGCAGCGTGGGCACCCCCACTGAAGCTTTCTTT. This encodes CASSVGTPTEAFF.

This chain links TRBV4-1 with TRBJ2-1, with D maybe TRBD2 (7 bases). The CDR3 runs 17 residues. Germline CDR1 reads MGHRA; CDR2 reads YSYEKL. Deletions cut 3 bases from V and 3 bases from J, with 18 bases between. Here the CDR3 reads CASSHGVGGASYNEQFF. CDR3 DNA sequence: TGCGCCAGCAGCCATGGGGTGGGGGGGGCGAGCTACAATGAGCAGTTCTTC.

This sequence joins TRBV4-1 and TRBJ2-7, with 11 bases matching TRBD1. Germline V gene lookup returns CDR1 MGHRA and CDR2 YSYEKL. The CDR3 spans 16 residues. Trimming at V came to 1 base and at J to 3 bases, leaving 5 bases not matched to a gene. The CDR3 is CASSQAGTGGYYEQYF. The DNA for the CDR3 is TGCGCCAGCAGCCAAGCCGGGACAGGGGGTTACTACGAGCAGTACTTC.

The chain joins TRBV5-1 to TRBJ2-3; D unresolved. The germline V gene encodes CDR1 SGHRS and CDR2 YFSETQ. This CDR3 is built from 16 residues. V lost 0 bases and J lost 0, with 11 bases in between. The CDR3 sequence is CASSLVLLTSTDTQYF. The DNA of the CDR3 is TGCGCCAGCAGCTTGGTTCTTCTTACTAGCACAGATACGCAGTATTTT.

The J gene is TRBJ2-5, the V gene TRBV4-3; TRBD1 might be the D (5 bases). The CDR3 sequence is 13 residues long. The V end was cut by 1 base, the J end by 4 bases, with 7 bases between. From germline, CDR1 is LGHNA and CDR2 YSLEER. In DNA, the CDR3 is TGCGCCAGCAGCCAAGTAAGGGGAGAGACCCAGTACTTC. This sequence encodes CASSQVRGETQYF.

This clone was found many times. The J gene is TRBJ2-3, the V gene TRBV6-2 or TRBV6-3, with 9 bases lining up with TRBD1. After removal of 5 bases from V and 2 bases from J, the junction contained 8 bases not matched to a gene. The CDR3 contains 16 residues. Germline V lookup: CDR1 MNHEY, CDR2 SVGEGT. As DNA, the CDR3 is TGTGCCAGCAGTGTGGCCGGGACAGGGAACACAGATACGCAGTATTTT. It encodes CASSVAGTGNTDTQYF.

The chain carries TRBV7-2 and TRBJ2-7, with unresolved D. CDR1 and CDR2 from the germline V gene are SGHTA and FQGNSA. V lost 0 bases and J lost 4, with 10 bases in between. This CDR3 contains 14 residues. CDR3 sequence: CASSLAAESYEQYF. CDR3 sequence (DNA): TGTGCCAGCAGCTTAGCGGCAGAATCTTACGAGCAGTACTTC.

As concerns this clone: One junction end does not reproduce the germline sequence, and a read error may be involved. This sequence joins TRBV4-1 and TRBJ1-5; no clear D. Germline CDR1 MGHRA, CDR2 YSYEKL. This CDR3 has 16 residues. The CDR3 protein is CASSLDLPGANRPQHF. The CDR3, as DNA: TGCGCCAGCAGCCTGGATCTTCCGGGAGCGAATCGGCCCCAGCATTTT.

This rearrangement joins TRBV5-1 to TRBJ1-1; the D gene is possibly TRBD1 (6 bases). This CDR3 has 13 residues. Trimming took 2 bases from V and 4 from J, leaving 9 bases between them. Germline V gives CDR1 SGHRS, CDR2 YFSETQ. In DNA, the CDR3 is TGCGCCAGCAGCTTCGGGACAAGCACTGAAGCTTTCTTT. This encodes CASSFGTSTEAFF.

In its sample, this clone was seen once. The J gene is TRBJ2-3, the V gene TRBV29-1; 7 nucleotides line up with TRBD1. The germline CDR1 and CDR2 sequences are SQVTM and ANQGSEA. V trimming: 7 bases; J trimming: 0 bases; junction bases outside the gene matches: 4. The CDR3 length is 13 residues. In DNA form, the CDR3 reads TGCAGCGCGAGGGGACAGAGCACAGATACGCAGTATTTT. This codes for CSARGQSTDTQYF.

The rearrangement uses TRBV7-7 and TRBJ2-5, with 10 bases fitting TRBD2. Trimming removed 4 bases from V and 5 bases from J; junction bases left unmatched: 10. CDR1 is SSHAT and CDR2 is FNYEAQ in the germline V gene (reference sequence). CDR3 length: 16 amino acids. CDR3 DNA sequence: TGTGCCAGCAGCTCAGAAACTAGCGGGGCTAGGGAGACCCAGTACTTC. It codes for CASSSETSGARETQYF.

CDR3: CASSSTGGLFPNEQFF. CDR3 nucleotides: TGTGCCAGCAGCTCAACAGGGGGGCTCTTTCCCAATGAGCAGTTCTTC. This chain uses TRBV7-2 with TRBJ2-1, with TRBD1 matching 8 bases. The V and J ends lost 4 bases and 6 bases, in that order; junction bases with no gene match: 11. CDR1 and CDR2 (germline): SGHTA, FQGNSA. The CDR3 has 16 residues.

J is TRBJ2-2 and V is TRBV15, with a possible D match to TRBD1 (6 bases). The germline V gene encodes CDR1 LNHNV and CDR2 YYDKDF (reference sequence). CDR3 length: 16 residues. Trimming took off 0 bases at V and 5 bases at J, with 13 bases between the two ends. The CDR3 DNA sequence: TGTGCCACCAGCAGAGATCTCCAGGGGCGGACCGGGGAGCTGTTTTTT. It yields the protein CATSRDLQGRTGELFF.

This clone was detected only once. The V gene is TRBV7-9, the J gene TRBJ1-2; possible D gene TRBD1, 5 bases. CDR3 size: 15 residues. The V gene's germline CDR1 is SEHNR and CDR2 FQNEAQ (reference sequence). V was shortened by 5 bases and J by 2 bases, with 15 bases between the two germline ends. CDR3 nucleotides: TGTGCCAGCAGCCCCTCAGGGTCCCAGAACTATGGCTACACCTTC. Protein product: CASSPSGSQNYGYTF.

This rearrangement joins TRBV2 to TRBJ2-3; TRBD1 might be the D (5 bases). V was shortened by 6 bases and J by 3 bases, with 10 bases between the two germline ends. Germline V gene data show CDR1 as SNHLY and CDR2 as FYNNEI. The length of the CDR3 is 13 residues. CDR3 in DNA: TGTGCCAGCAGCAGGGTGGGTACAGATACGCAGTATTTT. Amino acids: CASSRVGTDTQYF.

V and J are TRBV11-2 and TRBJ1-4; no reliable D call. The CDR3 is 14 residues long. V shed 1 base and J shed 3 bases, with 6 bases lying between them. Germline V gene lookup returns CDR1 SGHAT and CDR2 FQNNGV. The DNA for the CDR3 is TGTGCCAGCAGCTTAGTAGTGGCTAATGAAAAACTGTTTTTT. Translation gives CASSLVVANEKLFF.

The chain's CDR3 is CASSFPSGGMKQFF. The CDR3 DNA sequence: TGTGCCAGCAGCTTCCCTAGCGGGGGGATGAAGCAGTTCTTC. V and J are TRBV5-5 and TRBJ2-1, with TRBD2 matching over 11 bases. The germline V gene encodes CDR1 SGHKS and CDR2 YYEKEE (reference sequence). Trimming took 2 bases from V and 11 from J; bases not matched to a gene: 6. The CDR3 sequence is 14 residues long.

This clone was observed once. CDR3 amino acids: CATSIYRGPQETQYF. The DNA for the CDR3 is TGTGCCACCAGCATTTACAGGGGGCCCCAAGAGACCCAGTACTTC. This sequence joins TRBV15 and TRBJ2-5; 9 bases agree with TRBD1. The CDR3 has 15 residues. Germline CDR1 reads LNHNV; CDR2 reads YYDKDF (reference sequence). J was trimmed by 1 base and V by 4 bases; bases with no gene match: 4.